This TCR beta chain was obtained from a study of blood T cell repertoires in COVID-19. Whole-study context: Some COVID-19 samples were acute and others convalescent; all came from the United States, Italy and Spain. Nucleic acid was either cDNA or gDNA, and it came from T cells, B-cell-depleted T cells, or PBMCs.

Libraries were prepared by immunoSEQ multiplex PCR; TCRdb keeps only in-frame clonotypes and omits some of them. This sample has fewer than 250,000 clones; about four fifths occur once, and the top ten carry 7.5% to 8%. The V segment lost 4 bases and the J segment 8 bases; nucleotides outside the gene matches: 9. This CDR3 region has 15 residues. Germline-derived CDR1 and CDR2 are SGHDT and YYEEEE. The clonotype was recovered from a woman in her forties or fifties with active or convalescent COVID-19. V and J are TRBV5-6 and TRBJ1-4; 9 nucleotides line up with TRBD1. The sequenced material came from peripheral blood. CDR3 in DNA: TGTGCCAGCAGCCTTCGTCCGACAGGGGGAGAAAAACTGTTTTTT. This gives the protein CASSLRPTGGEKLFF.